These T cell receptor beta chains were read from a single sample in a study of T cell responses to AZD1222 COVID-19 vaccine. TCRdb keeps only in-frame clones here, not all; method: immunoSEQ multiplex PCR. The sample has some 120,000 clones; approximately 86% are singletons. Material: peripheral blood, obtained on day 0 of AZD1222 vaccination. Receptors were obtained from an adult in good health. CDR3s include the opening cysteine and the closing phenylalanine or tryptophan. A D gene is named only where the DNA matches it firmly. The size of a clone is reported for some rows only, either as once, few or many, or as a class for expanded clones.

>.|TRBD1|TRBV6-5|TRBJ2-7
TGTGCCAGCAGGCGGGGACAGGGGGCCTACGAGCAGTACTTC
CASRRGQGAYEQYF
>.|.|TRBV20-1|TRBJ1-2
TGCAGTGCTAGTAATGGTCCAATGGCGGATGGCTACACCTTC
CSASNGPMADGYTF
>.|.|TRBV29-1|TRBJ1-3
TGCAGCGTTGAAGACCCCGGTGGGTGGACTGGAAACACCATATATTTT
CSVEDPGGWTGNTIYF
>.|.|TRBV9|TRBJ1-2
TGTGCCAGCAGCGTTGATTCTAACTATGGCTACACCTTC
CASSVDSNYGYTF
>.|.|TRBV20-1|TRBJ1-2
TGCAGTGCTAGTTTCGGGAGGTTCGGGAGGGGAGGCTACACCTTC
CSASFGRFGRGGYTF
>.|.|TRBV2|TRBJ2-3
TGTGCCAGCAGCTATACGTCAGGAGAAGATACGCAGTATTTT
CASSYTSGEDTQYF
>.|.|TRBV28|TRBJ1-4
TGTGCCAGCAGTCCCACAGGGACTAATGAAAAACTGTTTTTT
CASSPTGTNEKLFF
>.|.|TRBV9|TRBJ2-3
TGTGCCAGCAGCCCCACCTATGGGGGAGGCACAGATACGCAGTATTTT
CASSPTYGGGTDTQYF
>.|.|TRBV9|TRBJ2-7
TGTGCCAGCAGCGTAGACCCGGGACGGCTTAGTTACGAGCAGTACTTC
CASSVDPGRLSYEQYF
>.|.|TRBV23-1|TRBJ1-3
TGCGCCAGCAGTCATGGGCTTAACTCTGGAAACACCATATATTTT
CASSHGLNSGNTIYF
>.|.|TRBV29-1|TRBJ1-1
TGCAGCGTTGAAGGGCAGCTAAACACTGAAGCTTTCTTT
CSVEGQLNTEAFF
>.|.|TRBV11-2|TRBJ1-3
TGTGCCAGCAGCGCATTGAGGCGGAACTCTGGAAACACCATATATTTT
CASSALRRNSGNTIYF
>.|TRBD1|TRBV25-1|TRBJ1-6
TGTGCCAGCAGGTTGACGGGACAGTATAATTCACCCCTCCACTTT
CASRLTGQYNSPLHF
>.|.|TRBV7-2|TRBJ2-7
TGTGCCAGCAGACGTGGAGGTAGCTACGAGCAGTACTTC
CASRRGGSYEQYF
>.|.|TRBV30|TRBJ1-2
TGTGCCTGGAGTGTCCAGGGATACTATGGCTACACCTTC
CAWSVQGYYGYTF
>.|.|TRBV21-1|TRBJ2-7
TGTGCCAGCAGCAAAGGCAAGGCCACCCCCTGCGAGCAGTACTTC
CASSKGKATPCEQYF
>.|.|TRBV12-3/TRBV12-4|TRBJ2-7
TGTGCCAGCAGTGTCGGGCGGGTCGGTGAGCAGTACTTC
CASSVGRVGEQYF
>.|.|TRBV9|TRBJ1-3
TGTGCCAGCACCCCTAAAGACAACAGGGACTCTGGAAACACCATATATTTT
CASTPKDNRDSGNTIYF
>.|TRBD1|TRBV28|TRBJ2-7
TGTGCCAGCAGTTTAACCGGGACAGGGGATGACTACGAGCAGTACTTC
CASSLTGTGDDYEQYF
>.|.|TRBV3-1/TRBV3-2|TRBJ2-1
TGTGCCAGCAGCCAAGAGGGCCCCGATAGCTCCTACAATGAGCAGTTCTTC
CASSQEGPDSSYNEQFF
>.|TRBD1|TRBV7-9|TRBJ2-7
TGTGCCAGCAGCTCCCGCCGGACAGGGGGCAGCTCCTACGAGCAGTACTTC
CASSSRRTGGSSYEQYF
>few|.|TRBV7-2|TRBJ1-4
TGTGCCAGCAGCCCCGCGACAGTTCCTAATGAAAAACTGTTTTTT
CASSPATVPNEKLFF
>.|.|TRBV5-4|TRBJ2-7
TGTGCCAGCAGCTTAATTAGTTCCTACGAGCAGTACTTC
CASSLISSYEQYF
>.|.|TRBV6-5|TRBJ2-7
TGTGCCAGCAGTAGGACTCCCTACGAGCAGTACTTC
CASSRTPYEQYF
>.|.|TRBV6-5|TRBJ1-1
TGTGCCAGCAGGAACAGGATGGGCCAGGCTTTCTTT
CASRNRMGQAFF
>.|.|TRBV6-6|TRBJ1-2
TGTGCCAGCAGTTACTCGGCTGGGGGGTTGGGCTATGGCTACACCTTC
CASSYSAGGLGYGYTF